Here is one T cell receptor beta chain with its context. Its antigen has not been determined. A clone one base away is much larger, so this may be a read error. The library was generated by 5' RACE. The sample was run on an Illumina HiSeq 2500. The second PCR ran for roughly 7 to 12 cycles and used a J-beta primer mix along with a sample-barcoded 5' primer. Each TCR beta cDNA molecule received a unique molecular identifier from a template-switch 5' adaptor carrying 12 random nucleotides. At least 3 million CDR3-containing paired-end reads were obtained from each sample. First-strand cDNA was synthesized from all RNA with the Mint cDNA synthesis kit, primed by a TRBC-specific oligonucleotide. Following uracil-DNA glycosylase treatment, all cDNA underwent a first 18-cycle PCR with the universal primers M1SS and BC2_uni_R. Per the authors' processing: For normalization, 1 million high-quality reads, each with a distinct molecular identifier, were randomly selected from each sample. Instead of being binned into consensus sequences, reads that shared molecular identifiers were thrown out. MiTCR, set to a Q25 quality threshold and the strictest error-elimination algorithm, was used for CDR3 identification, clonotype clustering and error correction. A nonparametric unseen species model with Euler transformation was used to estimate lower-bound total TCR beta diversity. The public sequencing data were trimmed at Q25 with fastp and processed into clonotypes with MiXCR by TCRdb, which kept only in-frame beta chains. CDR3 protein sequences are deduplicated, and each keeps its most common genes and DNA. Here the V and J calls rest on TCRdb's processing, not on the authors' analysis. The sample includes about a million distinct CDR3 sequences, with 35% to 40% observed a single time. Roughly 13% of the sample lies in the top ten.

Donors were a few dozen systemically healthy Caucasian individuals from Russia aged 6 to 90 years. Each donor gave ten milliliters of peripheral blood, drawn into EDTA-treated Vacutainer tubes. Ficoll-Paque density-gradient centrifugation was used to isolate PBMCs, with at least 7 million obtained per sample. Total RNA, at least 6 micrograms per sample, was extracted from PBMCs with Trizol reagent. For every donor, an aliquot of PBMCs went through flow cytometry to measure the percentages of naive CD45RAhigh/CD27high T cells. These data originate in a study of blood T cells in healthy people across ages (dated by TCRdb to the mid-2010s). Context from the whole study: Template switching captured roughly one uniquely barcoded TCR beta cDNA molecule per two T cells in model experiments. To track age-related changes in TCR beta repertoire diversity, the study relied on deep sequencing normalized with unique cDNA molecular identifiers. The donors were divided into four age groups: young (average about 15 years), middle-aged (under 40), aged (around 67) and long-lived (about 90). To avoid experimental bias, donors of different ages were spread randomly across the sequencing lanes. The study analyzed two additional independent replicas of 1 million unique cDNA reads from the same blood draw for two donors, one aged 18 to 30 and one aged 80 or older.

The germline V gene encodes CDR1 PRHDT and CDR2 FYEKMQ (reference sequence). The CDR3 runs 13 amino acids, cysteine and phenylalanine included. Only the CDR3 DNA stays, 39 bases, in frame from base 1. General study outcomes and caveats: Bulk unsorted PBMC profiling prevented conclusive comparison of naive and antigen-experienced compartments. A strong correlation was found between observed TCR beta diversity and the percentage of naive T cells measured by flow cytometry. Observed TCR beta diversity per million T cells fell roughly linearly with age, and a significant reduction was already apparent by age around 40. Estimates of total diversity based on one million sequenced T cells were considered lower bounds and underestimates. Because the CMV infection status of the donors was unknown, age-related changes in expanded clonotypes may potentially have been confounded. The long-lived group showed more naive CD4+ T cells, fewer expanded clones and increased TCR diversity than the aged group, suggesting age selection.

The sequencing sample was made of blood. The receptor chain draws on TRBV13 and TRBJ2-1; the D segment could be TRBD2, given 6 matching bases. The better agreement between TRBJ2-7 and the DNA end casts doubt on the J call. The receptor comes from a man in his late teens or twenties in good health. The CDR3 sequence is CASSLELANEQYF. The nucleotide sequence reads TGTGCCAGCAGCTTAGAACTAGCCAATGAGCAGTACTTC.